This passage covers 6 T cell receptor beta chains from one sample sequenced in a study of blood T cell repertoires in COVID-19. Repertoires were generated with immunoSEQ multiplex PCR, while TCRdb's copy carries only in-frame clones and drops some. The sample carries a few hundred thousand clones, around nine tenths recorded once. The sample comprised PBMCs or T cells enriched from blood (not recorded which). The receptors were gathered from a man aged 25 to 45 in a cohort exposed to, infected with or recovered from COVID-19 (not recorded which).

The chain joins TRBV5-1 to TRBJ2-7, with D maybe TRBD2 (5 bases). Deletions cut 4 bases from V and 5 bases from J, with 31 bases between. The germline V gene encodes CDR1 SGHRS and CDR2 YFSETQ. The CDR3 extends over 19 amino acids. CDR3 loop: CASSPPGLRDPPGGDEQYF. The CDR3 DNA sequence: TGCGCCAGCAGCCCCCCGGGCCTCCGAGACCCACCCGGAGGCGACGAGCAGTACTTC. The whole variable domain, filled in from reference TRBV5-1 and TRBJ2-7, reads KAGVTQTPRYLIKTRGQQVTLSCSPISGHRSVSWYQQTPGQGLQFLFEYFSETQRNKGNFPGRFSGRQFSNSRSEMNVSTLELGDSALYLCASSPPGLRDPPGGDEQYFGPGTRLTVT.

The chain combines TRBV6-5 with TRBJ2-7, with TRBD2 matching 8 bases. CDR3 length equals 14 residues. J lost 6 bases, V lost 6 bases, and 10 bases had no gene match. Germline values: CDR1 MNHEY, CDR2 SVGAGI. CDR3 amino acids: CASRDSGKAGEQYF. In DNA form, the CDR3 reads TGTGCCAGCAGAGATAGCGGGAAAGCGGGCGAGCAGTACTTC.

The rearrangement joins TRBV9 to TRBJ1-1; 8 positions agree with TRBD1. Trimming removed 0 bases from V and 6 bases from J; junction bases left unmatched: 4. CDR3 length: 14 residues. CDR1 is SGDLS, CDR2 YYNGEE, per germline. In nucleotides, the CDR3 is TGTGCCAGCAGCGTAGGGCAGGGGGCGGCTGAAGCTTTCTTT. Translation gives CASSVGQGAAEAFF.

V gene TRBV7-8 combines with J gene TRBJ1-4; D is possibly TRBD1 (6 bases). This CDR3 is built from 15 residues. Per the germline V gene, CDR1 is SGHVS and CDR2 is FQNEAQ. V was clipped by 5 bases and J by 0 bases, with 10 bases between them. DNA for the CDR3: TGTGCCAGCAGCGAGACAGGCGCAACTAATGAAAAACTGTTTTTT. Translating it yields CASSETGATNEKLFF.

V gene TRBV25-1 combines with J gene TRBJ2-1; 12 bases agree with TRBD2. The junction had 3 bases not matched to a gene; V was cut back by 7 bases and J by 8 bases. The germline V gene has CDR1 MGHDK and CDR2 SYGVNS. CDR3 size: 13 residues. CDR3 in amino acids: CASKRLAGDEQFF. Here the CDR3 DNA reads TGTGCCAGCAAGAGACTAGCGGGAGATGAGCAGTTCTTC. The full variable domain, completed using reference TRBV25-1 and TRBJ2-1, is EADIYQTPRYLVIGTGKKITLECSQTMGHDKMYWYQQDPGMELHLIHYSYGVNSTEKGDLSSESTVSRIRTEHFPLTLESARPSHTSQYLCASKRLAGDEQFFGPGTRLTVL.

This clone appeared a few times. The chain employs TRBV3-1 (or the pseudogene TRBV3-2) and TRBJ2-7, with 7 bases fitting TRBD2. This CDR3 has 16 residues. With 3 bases clipped from V and 0 bases from J, the junction kept 8 bases outside the gene matches. CDR1 and CDR2 (germline): LGHDT, YNNKEL (reference sequence). CDR3 residues: CASSQGAGSLSYEQYF. The CDR3 DNA follows: TGTGCCAGCAGCCAGGGAGCGGGATCCCTCTCCTACGAGCAGTACTTC.